The clone carrying this T cell receptor (beta chain) has a handful of counts. Its antigen is unidentified. This sample was taken from a study of human T cells and chemical hapten exposure. Whole-study results and caveats: There was no change with DPC sensitization in TCRs above 1 in 1000 frequency.

Germline V gene lookup returns CDR1 SEHNR and CDR2 FQNEAQ (reference sequence). The CDR3 runs to 15 residues. V was clipped by 6 bases and J by 5 bases; unmatched bases: 8. Time point here: patch test 2, 6 weeks after DPC sensitization. Treatment in this sample: therapeutic diphenylcyclopropenone sensitization with weekly scalp DPC. Using its own MiXCR run on the RACE reads, TCRdb lists one record per CDR3 protein. The sample lists about 140,000 distinct CDR3 sequences, roughly 12% occurring once. The J gene is TRBJ2-3, the V gene TRBV7-9; 10 bases align to TRBD2. The sequencing used whole blood, collected in connection with sensitization to the hapten diphenylcyclopropenone (DPC). This clonotype originated in a woman in her forties or fifties with alopecia areata. Some clones in this sample may be carry-over from other donors' samples. This chain's CDR3 is CASSSTSGPRDTQYF. The CDR3 DNA follows: TGTGCCAGCAGTTCGACTAGCGGGCCGCGAGATACGCAGTATTTT.